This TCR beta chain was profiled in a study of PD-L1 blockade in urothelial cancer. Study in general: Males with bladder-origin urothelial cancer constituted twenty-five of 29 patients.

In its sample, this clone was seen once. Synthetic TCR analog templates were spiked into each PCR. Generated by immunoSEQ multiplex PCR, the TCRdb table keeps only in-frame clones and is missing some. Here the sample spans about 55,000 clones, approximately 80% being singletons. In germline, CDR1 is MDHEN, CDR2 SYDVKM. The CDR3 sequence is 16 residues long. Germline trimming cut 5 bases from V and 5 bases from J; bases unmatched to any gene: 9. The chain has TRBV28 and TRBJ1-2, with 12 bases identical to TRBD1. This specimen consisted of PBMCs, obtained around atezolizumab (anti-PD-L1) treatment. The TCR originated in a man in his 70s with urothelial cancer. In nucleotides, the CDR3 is TGTGCCAGCAGTCCTGCCGGGACAGGGGGCGGGTATGGCTACACCTTC. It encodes CASSPAGTGGGYGYTF.